The clone carrying this TCR beta chain showed up just a few times. Its antigen remains unidentified. V dropped 3 bases and J dropped 2; count of bases not matched to a gene: 5. CDR1 is LGHDT and CDR2 is YNNKEL in the germline V gene (reference sequence). The CDR3 sequence is 16 residues long. The sample belongs to a study of T cell repertoires in cytomegalovirus infection. Study details: Epitope selection comprised recently identified HLA-C-restricted CMV epitopes and well-studied HLA-B-restricted CMV epitopes. Public TCR beta signatures were indicative of both CMV infection and a matching HLA type.

TCRdb reprocessed the reads with MiXCR, giving one entry per CDR3 protein. The sample lists 900,000 to 950,000 distinct CDR3 sequences; roughly 31% were seen once. Study conclusions and caveats: CMV-specific TCR beta clonotypes restricted by HLA-C dominated the ex vivo response. The cumulative frequency of public TCR beta families identified carriers of CMV plus the relevant HLA.

The sequencing used cultured CD8+ T cells from PBMCs, collected from culture after CMV antigen stimulation. This sequence originates from a human donor in good health (CMV status not recorded). Some clones in this sample may be carry-over from other donors' samples. V gene TRBV3-1 combines with J gene TRBJ2-1; 9 bases align to TRBD2. CDR3 amino acids: CASSQDLAGTYNEQFF. The CDR3, as DNA: TGTGCCAGCAGCCAGGACCTAGCGGGGACCTACAATGAGCAGTTCTTC.